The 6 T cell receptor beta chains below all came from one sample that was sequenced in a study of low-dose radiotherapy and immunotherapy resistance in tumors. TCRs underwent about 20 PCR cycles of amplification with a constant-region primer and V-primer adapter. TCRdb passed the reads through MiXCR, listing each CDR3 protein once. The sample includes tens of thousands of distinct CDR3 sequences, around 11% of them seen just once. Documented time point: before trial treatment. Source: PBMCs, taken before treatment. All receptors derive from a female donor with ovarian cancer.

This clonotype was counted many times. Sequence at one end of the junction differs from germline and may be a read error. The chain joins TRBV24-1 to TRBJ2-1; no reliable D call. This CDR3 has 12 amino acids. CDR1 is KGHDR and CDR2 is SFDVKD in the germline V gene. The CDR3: CATRDSYNEQFF. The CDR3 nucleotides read TGTGCCACCAGGGATTCCTACAATGAGCAGTTCTTC.

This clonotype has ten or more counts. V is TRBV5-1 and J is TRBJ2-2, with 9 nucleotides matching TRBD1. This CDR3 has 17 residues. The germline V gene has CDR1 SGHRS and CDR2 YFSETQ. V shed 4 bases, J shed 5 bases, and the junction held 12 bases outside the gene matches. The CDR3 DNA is TGCGCCAGCAGCCCCGTCAAGACAGGGGGACAAACCGGGGAGCTGTTTTTT. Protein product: CASSPVKTGGQTGELFF.

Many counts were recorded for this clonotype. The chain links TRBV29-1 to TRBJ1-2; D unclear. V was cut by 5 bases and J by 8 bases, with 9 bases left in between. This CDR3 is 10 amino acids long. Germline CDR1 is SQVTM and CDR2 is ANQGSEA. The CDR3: CSVLSGGYTF. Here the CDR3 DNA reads TGCAGCGTTCTTTCTGGGGGCTACACCTTC.

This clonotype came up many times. The CDR3 nucleotides are TGTGCCAGTACGTACGCCCTACCCGGAGGGCAGGTCGGTCGATTGAGCTATGGCTACACCTTC. It codes for CASTYALPGGQVGRLSYGYTF. The V call is TRBV6-2 or TRBV6-3, the J call TRBJ1-2, with D hard to call. V was shortened by 9 bases and J by 4 bases, with 39 bases between the two germline ends. CDR1 and CDR2 from the germline V gene are MNHEY and SVGEGT. CDR3 size: 21 residues.

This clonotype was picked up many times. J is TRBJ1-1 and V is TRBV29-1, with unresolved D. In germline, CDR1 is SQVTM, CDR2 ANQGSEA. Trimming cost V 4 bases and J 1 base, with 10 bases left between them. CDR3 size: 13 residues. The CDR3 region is CSVATGSNTEAFF. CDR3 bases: TGCAGCGTTGCAACTGGATCGAACACTGAAGCTTTCTTT.

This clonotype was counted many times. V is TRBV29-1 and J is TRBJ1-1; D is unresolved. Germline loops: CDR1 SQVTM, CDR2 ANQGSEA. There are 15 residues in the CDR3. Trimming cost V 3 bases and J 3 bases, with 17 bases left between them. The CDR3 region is CSVEPLAAQDTEAFF. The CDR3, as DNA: TGCAGCGTTGAGCCCCTAGCAGCCCAGGACACTGAAGCTTTCTTT.